This is a list of T cell receptor beta chains from one sample in a study of PD-L1 blockade in urothelial cancer. This table comes from immunoSEQ multiplex PCR, and its TCRdb copy is limited to in-frame clones, with some not included. The repertoire holds 35,000 or so clones, roughly 36% seen once, with 8.9% in the top ten. The sample in question was tumor tissue, obtained before atezolizumab (anti-PD-L1) treatment. These TCRs come from a man in his 60s with urothelial cancer. Both conserved end residues are part of each CDR3. Each record gives: J gene, V gene, CDR3 protein.

J gene: TRBJ1-2; V gene: TRBV6-8; CDR3 protein: CASMRGQGTYGYTF
J gene: TRBJ1-2; V gene: TRBV27; CDR3 protein: CASSLSWTGGEGYTF
J gene: TRBJ2-3; V gene: TRBV5-1; CDR3 protein: CASSLGATNKDTQYF
J gene: TRBJ2-3; V gene: TRBV11-3; CDR3 protein: CASSRGTSGSRDTQYF
J gene: TRBJ1-1; V gene: TRBV18; CDR3 protein: CASSPWGRGSNTEAFF
J gene: TRBJ1-6; V gene: TRBV30; CDR3 protein: CAWRARDTLLNSPLHF
J gene: TRBJ1-4; V gene: TRBV23-1; CDR3 protein: CASSQEVYRTNEKLFF
J gene: TRBJ2-2; V gene: TRBV12-5; CDR3 protein: CASGLSGELFF
J gene: TRBJ1-4; V gene: TRBV28; CDR3 protein: CASSLQGEKLFF
J gene: TRBJ1-5; V gene: TRBV19; CDR3 protein: CASSIGGQGNNQPQHF
J gene: TRBJ2-5; V gene: TRBV6-7; CDR3 protein: CASSYRETQYF
J gene: TRBJ1-2; V gene: TRBV1; CDR3 protein: CTSSQDNPDRVGYGYTF
J gene: TRBJ1-2; V gene: TRBV19; CDR3 protein: CASSTQPRQGYTF
J gene: TRBJ1-6; V gene: TRBV19; CDR3 protein: CASREGLGNSPLHF
J gene: TRBJ2-7; V gene: TRBV6-8; CDR3 protein: CAINPGQGHEQYF
J gene: TRBJ1-5; V gene: TRBV11-3; CDR3 protein: CASSPSQGGNQPQHF
J gene: TRBJ1-5; V gene: TRBV30; CDR3 protein: CAWSREGHQPQHF
J gene: TRBJ1-4; V gene: TRBV6-8; CDR3 protein: CASSSGTGGNEKLFF
J gene: TRBJ1-2; V gene: TRBV6-8; CDR3 protein: CASSYPGQGSGYTF
J gene: TRBJ1-5; V gene: TRBV9; CDR3 protein: CASSPAPGDGQPQHF
J gene: TRBJ2-7; V gene: TRBV10-2; CDR3 protein: CASSDRGGFQAHEQYF
J gene: TRBJ2-6; V gene: TRBV15; CDR3 protein: CATSNGRSGANVLTF
J gene: TRBJ1-6; V gene: TRBV30; CDR3 protein: CACPGGDGYNSPLHF
J gene: TRBJ1-5; V gene: TRBV9; CDR3 protein: CASRDETGLQPQHF
J gene: TRBJ1-2; V gene: TRBV14; CDR3 protein: CASSHPGLAYTF
J gene: TRBJ1-2; V gene: TRBV28; CDR3 protein: CASSPRGSGDYGYTF
J gene: TRBJ2-5; V gene: TRBV6-1; CDR3 protein: CASSEARQRETQYF
J gene: TRBJ1-2; V gene: TRBV23-1; CDR3 protein: CASSLTVGFYGYTF
J gene: TRBJ2-7; V gene: TRBV18; CDR3 protein: CASSPLLASGRARYEQYF
J gene: TRBJ2-5; V gene: TRBV19; CDR3 protein: CASSTGLLETQYF
J gene: TRBJ2-7; V gene: TRBV12-1; CDR3 protein: CASSFVQGARRNYEQYF
J gene: TRBJ1-4; V gene: TRBV25-1; CDR3 protein: CASSKGDRDNEKLFF
J gene: TRBJ1-1; V gene: TRBV18; CDR3 protein: CASSPTGLGDTEAFF
J gene: TRBJ2-2; V gene: TRBV4-1; CDR3 protein: CASSPRRGQSGELFF
J gene: TRBJ2-7; V gene: TRBV5-1; CDR3 protein: CASSLTGPSYEQYF
J gene: TRBJ2-1; V gene: TRBV18; CDR3 protein: CASSSTEGPRGEQFF
J gene: TRBJ1-2; V gene: TRBV18; CDR3 protein: CASSSRMNSPTNYGYTF
J gene: TRBJ2-7; V gene: TRBV11-3; CDR3 protein: CASSPNWEREGDEQYF
J gene: TRBJ2-5; V gene: TRBV6-8; CDR3 protein: CASVSTLQSFWEGEETQYF
J gene: TRBJ2-7; V gene: TRBV7-4; CDR3 protein: CAGGQGVFCEQYF
J gene: TRBJ2-3; V gene: TRBV28; CDR3 protein: CASSGSGGGTDTQYF
J gene: TRBJ1-5; V gene: TRBV18; CDR3 protein: CASSLDAVQPQHF
J gene: TRBJ1-1; V gene: TRBV5-1; CDR3 protein: CASSLDGTPGSTEAFF
J gene: TRBJ2-1; V gene: TRBV29-1; CDR3 protein: CSVAPSGAFNEQFF
J gene: TRBJ1-2; V gene: TRBV5-1; CDR3 protein: CASSFSGQARDGYTF
J gene: TRBJ2-3; V gene: TRBV19; CDR3 protein: CASSRGTDTQYF
J gene: TRBJ2-7; V gene: TRBV18; CDR3 protein: CATQRGADDSYEQYF
J gene: TRBJ2-2; V gene: TRBV19; CDR3 protein: CACGVYSADTGELFF
J gene: TRBJ1-4; V gene: TRBV6-8; CDR3 protein: CASSYRGPSPNEKLFF
J gene: TRBJ2-6; V gene: TRBV5-3; CDR3 protein: CARSLDYKWANVLTF